The 4 T cell receptor beta chains reported below all come from one sample, sequenced in a study of regulatory T cells in long-lasting Graves disease. HTBI primers from iRepertoire and Arm-PCR of CDR3 regions yielded the TCR beta libraries. TCRdb independently ran MiXCR on the multiplex PCR reads; one entry per CDR3 protein. The data contain around 420,000 distinct CDR3 sequences, approximately 16% of them singletons. Time point described: newly diagnosed GD, antithyroid drugs for less than 3 months. TCR sequences were obtained from RNA taken from PBMCs. This same sample was also part of a study on T cells in Graves' hyperthyroidism and ophthalmopathy.

The sample in question was peripheral blood mononuclear cells (PBMCs), obtained at new diagnosis, from a patient treated with antithyroid drugs. The receptors were sampled from a woman in her thirties or forties with Graves disease.

This clonotype was picked up many times. The CDR3 DNA reads as TGCAGCGCATTACAGGACAGTAATGAAAAACTGTTTTTT. Amino acids: CSALQDSNEKLFF. The chain employs TRBV29-1 and TRBJ1-4; tentatively, D is TRBD1 (6 bases). Germline V gene lookup returns CDR1 SQVTM and CDR2 ANQGSEA. This CDR3 is 13 amino acids long. Trimming took off 7 bases at V and 4 bases at J, with 13 bases between the two ends.

This clonotype was counted many times. The chain links TRBV6-5 to TRBJ1-1, with 7 positions matching TRBD1. V dropped 3 bases and J dropped 0; count of bases not matched to a gene: 4. CDR3 size: 15 residues. Germline values: CDR1 MNHEY, CDR2 SVGAGI. CDR3 nucleotides: TGTGCCAGCAGTTATTCCGGGACAGTGAACACTGAAGCTTTCTTT. It encodes CASSYSGTVNTEAFF.

This chain connects TRBV11-2 to TRBJ1-2; D not resolved. Germline V lookup: CDR1 SGHAT, CDR2 FQNNGV. This CDR3 is built from 15 residues. Trimming left V 0 bases short and J 2 bases short, with 10 bases between. The CDR3 bases are TGTGCCAGCAGCTTAGAAGGGTTATGGAACTATGGCTACACCTTC. Translated: CASSLEGLWNYGYTF. Full variable domain (rest looked up from reference TRBV11-2 and TRBJ1-2): EAGVAQSPRYKIIEKRQSVAFWCNPISGHATLYWYQQILGQGPKLLIQFQNNGVVDDSQLPKDRFSAERLKGVDSTLKIQPAKLEDSAVYLCASSLEGLWNYGYTFGSGTRLTVV.

This clonotype was observed a few times. The gene calls are TRBV5-1 and TRBJ1-5; no clear D. The CDR3 spans 13 residues. V lost 5 bases and J 6 bases, leaving 12 bases between the germline ends. In germline, CDR1 is SGHRS, CDR2 YFSETQ. DNA for the CDR3: TGCGCCAGCAGTGAAGAAGTCGGTCAGCCCCAGCATTTT. It codes for CASSEEVGQPQHF.